This T cell receptor (beta chain) originates from a study of CD8+ T cells in alopecia areata. RNA extraction was followed by reverse transcription into cDNA, which acted as the sequencing template. TCRdb's table, derived via immunoSEQ multiplex PCR, lists solely in-frame clones and lacks some. The data show 150,000 to 200,000 clones, about three fifths seen once. Both CD4+ and CD8+ T cells were separated by sorting PBMCs. This CDR3 spans 15 amino acids. Germline CDR1 reads SGDLS; CDR2 reads YYNGEE. The ends lost 4 bases at V and 8 bases at J; junction bases unmatched: 11. Sequenced sample: CD4+ T cells sorted from blood. The receptor was isolated from a human donor in good health. The chain couples TRBV9 to TRBJ2-1; 8 bases map to TRBD2. Here the CDR3 DNA reads TGTGCCAGCAGCCCGTGGACTAGCCCTATCGATGAGCAGTTCTTC. As protein: CASSPWTSPIDEQFF.